This T cell receptor (beta chain) derives from a study of T cell responses to AZD1222 COVID-19 vaccine. Sequencing used immunoSEQ multiplex PCR; TCRdb keeps in-frame clones, though not all of them. The table includes around 150,000 clones, 80% to 95% detected once. Regarding the study as a whole: White British people made up most donors, females outnumbered males, and clonal diversity was possibly underestimated. Spike regions recognized by vaccine-associated CD4 TCRs spanned the protein, led by 160-218 and 743-854.

To note about this clone: Its antigen is unknown.

This sample comprised peripheral blood, obtained 28 days after the second AZD1222 dose. The clonotype comes from an adult who received the AZD1222 COVID-19 vaccine.

CDR3 residues: CASSVARGDTEAFF. The CDR3 nucleotides read TGCGCCAGCAGCGTTGCGCGAGGAGACACTGAAGCTTTCTTT. This sequence joins TRBV5-1 and TRBJ1-1; D is unclear. The V end lost 4 bases, the J end lost 3 bases, and 13 bases lay between the germline ends. Germline CDR1 reads SGHRS; CDR2 reads YFSETQ. This CDR3 has 14 residues.